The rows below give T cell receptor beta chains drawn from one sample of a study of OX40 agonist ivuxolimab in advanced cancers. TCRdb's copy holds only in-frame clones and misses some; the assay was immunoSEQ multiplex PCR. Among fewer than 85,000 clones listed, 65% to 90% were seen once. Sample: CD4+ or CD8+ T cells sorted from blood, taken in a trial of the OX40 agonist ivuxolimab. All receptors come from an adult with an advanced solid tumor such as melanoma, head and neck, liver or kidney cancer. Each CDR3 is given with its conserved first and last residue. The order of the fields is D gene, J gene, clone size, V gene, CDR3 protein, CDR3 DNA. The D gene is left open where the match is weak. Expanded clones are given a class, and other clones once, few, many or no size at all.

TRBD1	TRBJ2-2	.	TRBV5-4	CASATGTGNTGELFF	TGTGCCAGCGCAACCGGGACAGGAAACACCGGGGAGCTGTTTTTT
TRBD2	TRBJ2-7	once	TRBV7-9	CASSLAGGAYEQYF	TGTGCCAGCAGCTTAGCGGGAGGGGCCTACGAGCAGTACTTC
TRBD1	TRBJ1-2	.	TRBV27	CASSFVGQEGYTF	TGTGCCAGCAGCTTCGTGGGACAGGAGGGCTACACCTTC
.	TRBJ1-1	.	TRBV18	CASSPPGDTEAFF	TGTGCCAGCTCACCCCCCGGGGACACTGAAGCTTTCTTT
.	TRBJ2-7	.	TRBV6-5	CASSYSERGREQYF	TGTGCCAGCAGTTACTCGGAGAGAGGGCGCGAGCAGTACTTC
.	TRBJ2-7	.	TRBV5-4	CASSLEGHETIYEQYF	TGTGCCAGCAGCTTGGAGGGACACGAAACCATCTACGAGCAGTACTTC
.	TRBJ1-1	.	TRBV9	CASSGGGAPRDTEAFF	TGTGCCAGCAGCGGTGGAGGGGCCCCCCGGGACACTGAAGCTTTCTTT
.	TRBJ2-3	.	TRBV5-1	CASSLEPGAVDTQYF	TGCGCCAGCAGCTTAGAGCCGGGAGCGGTGGATACGCAGTATTTT
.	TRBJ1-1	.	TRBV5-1	CASSPGQANPNTEAFF	TGCGCCAGCAGCCCGGGCCAGGCTAATCCTAACACTGAAGCTTTCTTT
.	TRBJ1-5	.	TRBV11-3	CASSLASREGNQPQHF	TGTGCCAGCAGCTTAGCGAGCAGGGAGGGCAATCAGCCCCAGCATTTT
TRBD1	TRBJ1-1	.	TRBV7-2	CASSPGSWGQAFF	TGTGCCAGCAGCCCAGGTTCGTGGGGACAGGCTTTCTTT
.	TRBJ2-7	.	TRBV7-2	CASNNWAYEQYF	TGTGCCAGCAACAACTGGGCCTACGAGCAGTACTTC
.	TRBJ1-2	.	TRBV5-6	CASSPGQLPNYGYTF	TGTGCCAGCAGCCCTGGACAGCTCCCCAACTATGGCTACACCTTC
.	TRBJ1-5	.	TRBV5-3	CANPDPDSNQPQHF	TGTGCCAACCCGGATCCCGATAGCAATCAGCCCCAGCATTTT
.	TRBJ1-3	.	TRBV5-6	CASSLVGQSSGNTIYF	TGTGCCAGCAGCTTGGTAGGACAGAGCTCTGGAAACACCATATATTTT
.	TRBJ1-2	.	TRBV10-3	CASRQGEQGNGYTF	TGTGCCTCACGTCAAGGGGAACAGGGAAATGGCTACACCTTC
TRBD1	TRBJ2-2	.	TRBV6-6	CASTPGQGRPGELFF	TGTGCCAGCACCCCCGGACAGGGGAGGCCCGGGGAGCTGTTTTTT
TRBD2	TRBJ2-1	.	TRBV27	CASPGGGEQFF	TGTGCCAGCCCGGGGGGTGGTGAGCAGTTCTTC
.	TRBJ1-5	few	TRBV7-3	CASSPTPGVDQPQHF	TGTGCCAGCAGCCCAACCCCGGGGGTGGATCAGCCCCAGCATTTT
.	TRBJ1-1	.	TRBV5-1	CASSAGTIHTEAFF	TGCGCCAGCAGCGCCGGGACAATTCACACTGAAGCTTTCTTT
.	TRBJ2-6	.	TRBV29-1	CSVQDSGANVLTF	TGCAGCGTGCAGGACTCTGGGGCCAACGTCCTGACTTTC
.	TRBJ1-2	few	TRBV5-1	CASSFSAFTRQSNYGYTF	TGCGCCAGCAGCTTTTCCGCTTTCACCCGACAGAGTAACTATGGCTACACCTTC
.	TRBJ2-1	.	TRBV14	CASSQDRTRSSYNEQFF	TGTGCCAGCAGCCAAGATCGGACGAGGAGCTCCTACAATGAGCAGTTCTTC
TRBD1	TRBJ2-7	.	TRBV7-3	CASSFGPGQGSYEQYF	TGTGCCAGCAGCTTTGGCCCGGGACAGGGTTCCTACGAGCAGTACTTC
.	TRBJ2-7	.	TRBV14	CASSHSAYEQYF	TGTGCCAGCAGCCATTCTGCCTACGAGCAGTACTTC
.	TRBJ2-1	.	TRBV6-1	CASSEQLINEQFF	TGTGCCAGCAGTGAACAGCTGATTAATGAGCAGTTCTTC
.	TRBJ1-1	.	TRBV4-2	CASSLAAGNTEAFF	TGTGCCAGCAGTCTGGCGGCAGGGAACACTGAAGCTTTCTTT
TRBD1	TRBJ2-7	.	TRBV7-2	CASSRQGARAYEQYF	TGTGCCAGCAGCCGACAGGGGGCTCGGGCCTACGAGCAGTACTTC
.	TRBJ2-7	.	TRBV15	CATSRDTSYEQYF	TGTGCCACCAGCAGGGACACTTCCTACGAGCAGTACTTC
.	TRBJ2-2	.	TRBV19	CASSITGSVTGELFF	TGTGCCAGTAGTATTACGGGGAGCGTCACCGGGGAGCTGTTTTTT
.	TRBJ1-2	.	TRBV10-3	CAISGVDPGHHYGYTF	TGTGCCATCAGTGGGGTGGACCCAGGGCATCACTATGGCTACACCTTC
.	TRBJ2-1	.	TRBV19	CASSQRATPDDEQFF	TGTGCCAGTAGTCAAAGGGCCACCCCCGACGATGAGCAGTTCTTC
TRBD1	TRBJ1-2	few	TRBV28	CASSSDRRPLDYTF	TGTGCCAGCAGTTCGGACAGGCGTCCCCTGGACTACACCTTC
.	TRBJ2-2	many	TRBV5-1	CASSFSAGITGELFF	TGCGCCAGCAGCTTTTCAGCAGGTATAACCGGGGAGCTGTTTTTT
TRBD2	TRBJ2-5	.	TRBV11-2	CASSSLAGGQETQYF	TGTGCCAGCAGCTCGCTAGCGGGGGGCCAAGAGACCCAGTACTTC
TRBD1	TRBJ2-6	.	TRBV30	CAWSTGGLSSGANVLTF	TGTGCCTGGAGTACAGGGGGCCTAAGCTCTGGGGCCAACGTCCTGACTTTC
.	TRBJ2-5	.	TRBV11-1	CASSRQETQYF	TGTGCCAGCAGCCGACAAGAGACCCAGTACTTC
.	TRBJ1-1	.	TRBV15	CATSRVIQLEAFF	TGTGCCACCAGCAGAGTAATACAACTTGAAGCTTTCTTT
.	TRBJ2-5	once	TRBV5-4	CASSPSTDQETQYF	TGTGCCAGCAGCCCATCGACAGACCAAGAGACCCAGTACTTC
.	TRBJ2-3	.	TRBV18	CASSQSTDTQYF	TGTGCCAGCTCACAAAGCACAGATACGCAGTATTTT
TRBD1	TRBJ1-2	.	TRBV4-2	CASTGTAFYYGYTF	TGTGCCAGCACCGGGACAGCCTTTTACTATGGCTACACCTTC
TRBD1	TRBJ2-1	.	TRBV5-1	CASTRDRGRYNEQFF	TGCGCCAGCACCCGAGACAGGGGGAGGTACAATGAGCAGTTCTTC
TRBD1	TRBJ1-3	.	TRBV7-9	CASSGRTGALRNTIYF	TGTGCCAGCAGCGGGAGGACAGGGGCTCTTAGAAACACCATATATTTT
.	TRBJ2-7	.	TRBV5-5	CASSSLGRTALYEQYF	TGTGCCAGCAGCTCCTTGGGTAGGACAGCCCTCTACGAGCAGTACTTC
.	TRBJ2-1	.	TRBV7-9	CASSLGRDGEQFF	TGTGCCAGCAGCTTAGGCAGAGATGGTGAGCAGTTCTTC
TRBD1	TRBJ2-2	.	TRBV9	CASSVDRGTTGELFF	TGTGCCAGCAGCGTCGACAGGGGTACCACCGGGGAGCTGTTTTTT
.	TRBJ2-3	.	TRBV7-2	CASSRGAVDTQYF	TGTGCCAGCAGCCGGGGGGCGGTAGATACGCAGTATTTT
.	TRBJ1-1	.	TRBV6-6	CASSPHGETEAFF	TGTGCCAGCAGCCCCCACGGAGAAACTGAAGCTTTCTTT
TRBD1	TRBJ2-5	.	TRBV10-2	CASMTGIQETQYF	TGCGCCAGCATGACAGGGATCCAAGAGACCCAGTACTTC
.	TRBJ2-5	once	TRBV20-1	CSASGDETQYF	TGCAGTGCTAGCGGGGATGAGACCCAGTACTTC
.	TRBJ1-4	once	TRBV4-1	CASSGRDLNSPNEKLFF	TGCGCCAGCAGCGGTCGGGACCTGAATTCTCCTAATGAAAAACTGTTTTTT
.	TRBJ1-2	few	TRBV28	CASSLGLGYSGYTF	TGTGCCAGCAGTTTAGGCTTGGGGTACAGTGGCTACACCTTC
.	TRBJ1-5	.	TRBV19	CASTPTGHTSNQPQHF	TGTGCCAGTACCCCGACAGGCCACACTAGCAATCAGCCCCAGCATTTT
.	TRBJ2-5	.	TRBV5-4	CASSLASDMRETQYF	TGTGCCAGCAGCTTGGCCTCGGACATGAGGGAGACCCAGTACTTC
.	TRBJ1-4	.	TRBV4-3	CASSQGWAGAREKLFF	TGCGCCAGCAGCCAGGGGTGGGCGGGGGCAAGGGAAAAACTGTTTTTT
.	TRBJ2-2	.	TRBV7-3	CASSLRLEGGELFF	TGTGCCAGCAGCTTAAGGCTAGAGGGCGGGGAGCTGTTTTTT
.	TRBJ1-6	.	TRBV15	CATSRDRGAYNSPLHF	TGTGCCACCAGCAGAGATAGGGGCGCCTATAATTCACCCCTCCACTTT